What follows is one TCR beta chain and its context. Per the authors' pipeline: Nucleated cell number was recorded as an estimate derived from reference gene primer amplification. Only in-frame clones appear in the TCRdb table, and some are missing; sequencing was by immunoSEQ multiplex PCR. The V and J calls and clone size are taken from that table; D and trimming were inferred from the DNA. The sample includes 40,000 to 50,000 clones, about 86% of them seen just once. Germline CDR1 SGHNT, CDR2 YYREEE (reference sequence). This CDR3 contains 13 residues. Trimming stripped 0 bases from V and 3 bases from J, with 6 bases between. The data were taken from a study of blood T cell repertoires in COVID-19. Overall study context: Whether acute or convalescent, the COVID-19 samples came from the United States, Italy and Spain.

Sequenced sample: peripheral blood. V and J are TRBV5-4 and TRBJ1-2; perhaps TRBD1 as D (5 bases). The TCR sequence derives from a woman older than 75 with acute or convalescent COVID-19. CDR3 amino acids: CASSLAQDYGYTF. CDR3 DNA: TGTGCCAGCAGCTTGGCACAGGACTATGGCTACACCTTC.